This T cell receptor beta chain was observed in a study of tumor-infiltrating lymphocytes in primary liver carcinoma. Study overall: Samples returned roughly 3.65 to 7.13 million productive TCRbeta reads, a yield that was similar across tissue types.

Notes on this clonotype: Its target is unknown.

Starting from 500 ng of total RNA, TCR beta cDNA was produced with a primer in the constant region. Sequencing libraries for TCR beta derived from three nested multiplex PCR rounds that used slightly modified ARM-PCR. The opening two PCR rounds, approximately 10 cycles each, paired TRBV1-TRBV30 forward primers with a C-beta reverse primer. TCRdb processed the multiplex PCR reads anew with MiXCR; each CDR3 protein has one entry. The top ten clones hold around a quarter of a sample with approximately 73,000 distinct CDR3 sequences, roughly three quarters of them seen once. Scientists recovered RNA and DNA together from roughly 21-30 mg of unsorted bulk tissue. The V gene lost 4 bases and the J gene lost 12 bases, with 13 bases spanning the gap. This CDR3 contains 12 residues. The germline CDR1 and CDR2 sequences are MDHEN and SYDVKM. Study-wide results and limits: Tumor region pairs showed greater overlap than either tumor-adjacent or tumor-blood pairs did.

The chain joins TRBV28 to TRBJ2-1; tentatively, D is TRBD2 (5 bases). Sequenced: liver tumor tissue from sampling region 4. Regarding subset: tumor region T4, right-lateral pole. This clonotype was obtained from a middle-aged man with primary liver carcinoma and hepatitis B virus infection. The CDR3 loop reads CASSSAVLVQFF. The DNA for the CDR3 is TGTGCCAGCAGTTCAGCGGTTTTGGTGCAGTTCTTC.